Below are 13 T cell receptor beta chains sequenced from a single sample in a study of shared clonotypes between healthy human individuals. Clones were sequenced by immunoSEQ multiplex PCR, and TCRdb holds only the in-frame ones, with some missing. The table lists millions of clones, 90% to 95% of them singletons. The sequencing input was naive CD4+ T cells sorted from blood. Regarding subset: CD45RA+ positively selected. The receptors derive from a man between 18 and 35 years old in good health.

This chain joins TRBV7-9 and TRBJ2-7; a weak D match, TRBD1 (5 bases). The CDR3 has 13 residues. Germline V gives CDR1 SEHNR, CDR2 FQNEAQ (reference sequence). The V gene lost 5 bases and the J gene lost 2 bases, with 10 bases spanning the gap. The CDR3 spells CASSPDKTYEQYF. For the CDR3, the DNA is TGTGCCAGCAGCCCGGACAAGACCTACGAGCAGTACTTC.

This chain uses TRBV21-1 with TRBJ1-2. TRBV21-1 is marked as a pseudogene. This CDR3 has 18 amino acids. As DNA, the CDR3 is TGTGCCAGCAGTCAAAGGGTTAGGAAAGGGCACCTTAACTATGGCTACACCTTC. This sequence encodes CASSQRVRKGHLNYGYTF.

The rearrangement joins TRBV30 to TRBJ2-2; D ambiguous. CDR1 is GTSNPN and CDR2 is SVGIG in the germline V gene (reference sequence). Trimming took 2 bases from V and 0 from J, leaving 10 bases between them. The CDR3 runs to 15 residues. The CDR3, as DNA: TGTGCCTGGAGTCTTCAGAGTACGAACACCGGGGAGCTGTTTTTT. Protein product: CAWSLQSTNTGELFF.

V is TRBV7-9 and J is TRBJ2-1; a possible D gene is TRBD2 (5 bases). CDR3 length: 15 amino acids. Deletions cut 5 bases from V and 9 bases from J, with 20 bases between. The germline gives CDR1 SEHNR, CDR2 FQNEAQ (reference sequence). CDR3 DNA: TGTGCCAGCAGCGTCGGAACGGGGTTACTGGGTGAGCAGTTCTTC. The encoded protein is CASSVGTGLLGEQFF.

V gene TRBV2 combines with J gene TRBJ1-2, with 10 bases lining up with TRBD1. The trim removed 0 bases at V and 8 bases at J, leaving 6 bases unmatched. This CDR3 contains 15 residues. Germline lookup yields CDR1 SNHLY and CDR2 FYNNEI. The DNA of the CDR3 is TGTGCCAGCAGTGAAGCATCGGGACAGGGGCAGGGCTACACCTTC. It is translated as CASSEASGQGQGYTF.

V usage is TRBV9 and J usage is TRBJ2-6; D call uncertain. This CDR3 is built from 15 residues. The germline V and J ends were trimmed by 0 bases and 0 bases, with 4 bases remaining between them. Germline V gene data show CDR1 as SGDLS and CDR2 as YYNGEE. The CDR3 nucleotides read TGTGCCAGCAGCGTAGGTAACTCTGGGGCCAACGTCCTGACTTTC. Its translation: CASSVGNSGANVLTF.

For this clone: This CDR3 is also generated by other DNA sequences in the sample. The CDR3 region is CSAGQTYEQYF. The CDR3 DNA follows: TGCAGCGCGGGACAGACTTACGAGCAGTACTTC. The J gene is TRBJ2-7, the V gene TRBV29-1; 7 bases fit TRBD1. Looked up from germline, CDR1 is SQVTM and CDR2 is ANQGSEA. The CDR3 has 11 amino acids. V was clipped by 7 bases and J by 4 bases; unmatched bases: 4.

The rearrangement joins TRBV21-1 to TRBJ2-1; the D call of TRBD2 is as the table states it, not checked on the DNA. TRBV21-1 is reported as a pseudogene. The CDR3 spans 17 residues. CDR3 sequence (DNA): TGTGCCAGCAGCAAAGGGAGTCGCGGGGGGGCGTCCAATGAGCAGTTCTTC. Protein product: CASSKGSRGGASNEQFF.

The rearrangement links TRBV5-4 to TRBJ1-6; 7 bases fit TRBD1. V gave up 4 bases and J gave up 7 bases; unmatched junction bases: 5. The length of the CDR3 is 14 residues. Germline V gene lookup returns CDR1 SGHNT and CDR2 YYREEE (reference sequence). The CDR3 sequence: CASSRGTENSPLHF. The CDR3 DNA reads as TGTGCCAGCAGCCGGGGGACAGAAAATTCACCCCTCCACTTT.

The chain is built from TRBV27 and TRBJ1-5; perhaps TRBD1 as D (6 bases). Between the trimmed V and J ends, which lost 2 bases and 7 bases, there was a span of 15 bases. Germline V gives CDR1 MNHEY, CDR2 SMNVEV (reference sequence). CDR3 size: 15 residues. The CDR3 sequence: CASSLISGDHQPQHF. CDR3 coding DNA: TGTGCCAGCAGTTTAATTTCAGGGGACCACCAGCCCCAGCATTTT.

The genes are TRBV7-9 and TRBJ2-1, with D tentatively TRBD1 (5 bases). The V end lost 3 bases, the J end lost 0 bases, and 15 bases lay between the germline ends. The CDR3 has 17 amino acids. The V gene's germline CDR1 is SEHNR and CDR2 FQNEAQ (reference sequence). CDR3: CASSLGFLGLSYNEQFF. CDR3 nucleotide sequence: TGTGCCAGCAGCTTGGGGTTTTTGGGGCTCTCCTACAATGAGCAGTTCTTC.

This sequence joins TRBV15 and TRBJ1-1; D unresolved. The CDR3 runs to 14 residues. CDR1 is LNHNV, CDR2 YYDKDF, per germline (reference sequence). The V and J ends lost 0 bases and 1 base respectively, with 6 bases between them. The CDR3 bases are TGTGCCACCAGCAGAGATTCCCAGAACACTGAAGCTTTCTTT. Its translation is CATSRDSQNTEAFF.

CDR3 DNA: TGTGCCAGCTCACCACCTTCAGGGGGCGTCAAAAACATTCAGTACTTC. Amino acid sequence: CASSPPSGGVKNIQYF. The rearrangement joins TRBV18 to TRBJ2-4, with 8 nucleotides matching TRBD1. J was trimmed by 3 bases and V by 0 bases; bases with no gene match: 4. Germline CDR1 KGHSH, CDR2 LQKENI. The CDR3 extends over 16 amino acids.